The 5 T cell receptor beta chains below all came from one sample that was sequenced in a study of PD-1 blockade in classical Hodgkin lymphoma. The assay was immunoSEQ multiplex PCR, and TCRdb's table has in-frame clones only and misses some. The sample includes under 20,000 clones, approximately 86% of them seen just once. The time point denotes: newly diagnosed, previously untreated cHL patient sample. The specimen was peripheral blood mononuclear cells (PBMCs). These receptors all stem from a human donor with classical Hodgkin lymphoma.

CDR3 amino acids: CASSLRGIYGYTF. CDR3 sequence (DNA): TGTGCCAGCAGCCTCCGAGGGATTTATGGCTACACCTTC. V is TRBV2 and J is TRBJ1-2; D unresolved. Germline CDR1 and CDR2: SNHLY and FYNNEI. The CDR3 has 13 residues. Trimming left V 6 bases short and J 5 bases short, with 13 bases between.

The DNA of the CDR3 is TGTGCCAGCAGCAGTGCGGGATGGTCCTACGAGCAGTACTTC. It translates to CASSSAGWSYEQYF. The chain is built from TRBV11-2 and TRBJ2-7; tentatively, D is TRBD2 (6 bases). With 5 bases removed from V and 1 base from J, the gap between germline ends came to 12 bases. CDR1 SGHAT and CDR2 FQNNGV come from the germline V gene. The CDR3 spans 14 residues.

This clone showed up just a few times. As DNA, the CDR3 is TGTGCCAGCAGCTCGGGACAGGGGCAATCCGGGGAGCTGTTTTTT. Translated: CASSSGQGQSGELFF. This sequence joins TRBV5-4 and TRBJ2-2, with TRBD1 identical over 10 bases. Losses at the gene ends were 3 bases for V and 6 bases for J; bases not matched to a gene: 5. Germline CDR1 is SGHNT and CDR2 is YYREEE (reference sequence). This CDR3 region has 15 residues.

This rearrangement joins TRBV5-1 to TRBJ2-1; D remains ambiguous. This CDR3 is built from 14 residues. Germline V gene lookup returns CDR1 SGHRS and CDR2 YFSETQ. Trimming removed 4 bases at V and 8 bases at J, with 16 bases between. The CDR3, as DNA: TGCGCCAGCAGCCCCCGGGCCACCGTCGATGAGCAGTTCTTC. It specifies CASSPRATVDEQFF.

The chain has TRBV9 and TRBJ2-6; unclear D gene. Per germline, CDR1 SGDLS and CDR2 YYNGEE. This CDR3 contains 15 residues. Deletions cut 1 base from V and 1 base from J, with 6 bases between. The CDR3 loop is CASSVTSSGANVLTF. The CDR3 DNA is TGTGCCAGCAGCGTAACCTCGTCTGGGGCCAACGTCCTGACTTTC.